The TCR beta chain under discussion was sequenced for a study of blood T cell repertoires in COVID-19. Study information: Italy, Spain and the United States were the sources of the convalescent and acute COVID-19 samples.

The germline CDR1 and CDR2 sequences are SGHDN and FVKESK. This CDR3 contains 13 residues. V was clipped by 0 bases and J by 5 bases, with 7 bases between them. Per the study methods: Reference gene primer amplification in the assay estimated nucleated cell counts. The assay was immunoSEQ multiplex PCR, and TCRdb's table has in-frame clones only and misses some. The D gene and trimming were derived from the DNA, and the V and J assignments and clone size from that table. The sample consists of 250,000 or so clones, 90% of them appearing once. The chain links TRBV14 to TRBJ1-1, with D hard to call. Sample: peripheral blood. This receptor was obtained from a woman aged 55 to 70 with COVID-19, enrolled during active disease. Written as DNA, the CDR3 is TGTGCCAGCAGCCAAGAATGGGCAACTGAAGCTTTCTTT. Translation: CASSQEWATEAFF.